This TCR beta chain was recovered during a study of CD8+ T cells in alopecia areata. Treatment reported: oral pan-JAK inhibitor, 5-10 mg twice daily. Germline loops: CDR1 SQVTM, CDR2 ANQGSEA. The CDR3 length is 11 residues. In the case of this clone: The junction does not match germline at one end; this may be a read error.

Extraction and reverse transcription of RNA yielded cDNA as the sequencing template. Only in-frame clones appear in the TCRdb table, and some are missing; sequencing was by immunoSEQ multiplex PCR. The table has fewer than 150,000 clones, 82% seen once. The specimen was CD8+ T cells sorted from blood, collected at week 4, from a patient treated with tofacitinib. This chain joins TRBV29-1 and TRBJ2-5, with D tentatively TRBD2 (5 bases). The receptor was derived from a human donor with alopecia areata. CDR3 nucleotide sequence: TGCAGCGGCACTAGACAAGGGACCCAGTACTTC. Translating gives CSGTRQGTQYF.